This T cell receptor (beta chain) derives from a study of CD8 T cells in ankylosing spondylitis (dated by TCRdb to 2017 to 2019). Regarding the research as a whole: The study profiled T cell receptor beta repertoires in healthy donors and ankylosing spondylitis patients to find disease-linked TCR variants. The full study cohort comprised 25 ankylosing spondylitis patients and some 100 healthy donors. Peripheral blood was sampled, and synovial fluid was also collected from ankylosing spondylitis patients. Broader findings and caveats from the paper: Blood from ankylosing spondylitis patients appeared to be characterized by a TCR beta motif composed of about eight highly homologous amino acid variants. Some motif variants had previously been reported in the synovial fluid and blood of reactive arthritis patients, which suggests shared mechanisms of disease initiation. A CD8+ phenotype was shown by the disease-linked clones, which were found at relatively low frequencies in peripheral blood. The disease-linked clones were reported as significantly enriched in matched synovial fluid samples from ankylosing spondylitis patients.

This clonotype was recorded at least ten times. The target of this receptor is not known. No quality values exist for individual bases; no much larger clone is one base distant. The germline V gene sets CDR1 to SGHRS and CDR2 to YFSETQ. From cysteine to phenylalanine, the CDR3 is 15 amino acids long. The only DNA kept is the CDR3, 45 bases in frame from the first base. The germline V end is reduced by 2 bases and the J end by 7 bases; junction bases left unmatched: 9. Sequencing took place on an Illumina HiSeq 2500. TCR beta libraries were prepared by quantitative 5'-RACE with molecular barcodes. As for the authors' bioinformatics: A new computational method based on a probabilistic model of VDJ rearrangement was used to identify disease-linked TCR variants. TCRdb trimmed public reads at Q25 via fastp, called clones via MiXCR and kept in-frame beta chains. Each entry merges the rows of one CDR3 protein and shows their most common DNA and genes. It is TCRdb's table, rather than the study itself, that gives the V and J calls and clone size. For this sample the table gives about 130,000 distinct CDR3 sequences, of which about a tenth were detected only once. The leading ten clones occupy 2.5% to 3.5% of the sample.

The specimen sequenced was blood, either unsorted or a sorted T cell fraction (not recorded which). This clonotype was obtained from a male donor with ankylosing spondylitis or in good health (not recorded which). The receptor chain draws on TRBV5-1 and TRBJ1-5; TRBD1 fits 7 bases in the junction. The CDR3 region has the sequence CASSFSTGAGQPQHF. The sequence in DNA is TGCGCCAGCAGCTTTTCTACAGGGGCAGGCCAGCCCCAGCATTTT.